A selection of T cell receptor beta chains follows, all from one sample in a study of blood T cell repertoires in COVID-19. Sequencing used immunoSEQ multiplex PCR; TCRdb keeps in-frame clones, though not all of them. The data show roughly 96,000 clones, approximately 82% seen once. The sequencing input was peripheral blood. The receptors were sampled from a man aged 60 to 75 with acute or convalescent COVID-19. Each CDR3 is given with its conserved first and last residue. Fields, in order: CDR3 DNA, CDR3 protein, V gene, J gene, clone size, D gene. D genes are given only for firm matches. Expanded clones get a size class; other rows say once, few or many, or leave the size out.

cdr3_nt: TGTGCCACCAGTGATTCCAGACTAGCGGGAGGACCTAAAGAGACCCAGTACTTC; cdr3_aa: CATSDSRLAGGPKETQYF; v_call: TRBV24-1; j_call: TRBJ2-5; clone_size: NA; d_call: TRBD2
cdr3_nt: TGTGCCAGCAGGCCGACAGGGGGTTCCTATGGCTACACCTTC; cdr3_aa: CASRPTGGSYGYTF; v_call: TRBV25-1; j_call: TRBJ1-2; clone_size: NA; d_call: TRBD1
cdr3_nt: TGCGCCAGCAGCCAAGGTCGCGGGAGAGGCACCGGGGAGCTGTTTTTT; cdr3_aa: CASSQGRGRGTGELFF; v_call: TRBV4-3; j_call: TRBJ2-2; clone_size: once; d_call: TRBD2
cdr3_nt: TGTGCCAGCAGCCCCGGGGGGACACGGGGCACAGATACGCAGTATTTT; cdr3_aa: CASSPGGTRGTDTQYF; v_call: TRBV9; j_call: TRBJ2-3; clone_size: NA; d_call: NA
cdr3_nt: TGTGCCTGGAGTTCGACAGGGGGCAATCAGCCCCAGCATTTT; cdr3_aa: CAWSSTGGNQPQHF; v_call: TRBV30; j_call: TRBJ1-5; clone_size: NA; d_call: TRBD1
cdr3_nt: TGTGCCAGCAGCGTAGCCGGAGCGGGGGGGATACAAGAGACCCAGTACTTC; cdr3_aa: CASSVAGAGGIQETQYF; v_call: TRBV9; j_call: TRBJ2-5; clone_size: NA; d_call: TRBD2
cdr3_nt: TGTGCCAGCAGTAAATCGACAGGCTACAATGAGCAGTTCTTC; cdr3_aa: CASSKSTGYNEQFF; v_call: TRBV6-5; j_call: TRBJ2-1; clone_size: NA; d_call: NA
cdr3_nt: TGTGCCAGCAGTGGGACAGCCGGTACCAATCAGCCCCAGCATTTT; cdr3_aa: CASSGTAGTNQPQHF; v_call: TRBV28; j_call: TRBJ1-5; clone_size: NA; d_call: TRBD1
cdr3_nt: TGTGCCAGCAGTTACCAGGGGCAGGACACTGAAGCTTTCTTT; cdr3_aa: CASSYQGQDTEAFF; v_call: TRBV6-2/TRBV6-3; j_call: TRBJ1-1; clone_size: NA; d_call: NA
cdr3_nt: TGTGCCAGCAGCCTAAGCGGGGGGGCCGGAGAGACCCAGTACTTC; cdr3_aa: CASSLSGGAGETQYF; v_call: TRBV11-2; j_call: TRBJ2-5; clone_size: NA; d_call: TRBD2
cdr3_nt: TGTGCCAGTAGTCCCGGGACTAGTCTCACCGGGGAGCTGTTTTTT; cdr3_aa: CASSPGTSLTGELFF; v_call: TRBV19; j_call: TRBJ2-2; clone_size: NA; d_call: TRBD2
cdr3_nt: TGTGCCAGCACTCTAGCGACAACCAGCTCCACAGATACGCAGTATTTT; cdr3_aa: CASTLATTSSTDTQYF; v_call: TRBV11-3; j_call: TRBJ2-3; clone_size: NA; d_call: NA
cdr3_nt: TGCGCCAGCAGCTTGAATGCGGGGGCACGGGGAAACATTCAGTACTTC; cdr3_aa: CASSLNAGARGNIQYF; v_call: TRBV5-1; j_call: TRBJ2-4; clone_size: NA; d_call: NA
cdr3_nt: TGTGCCAGCAGGCCGACAAGGTCTCATGAAGCTTTCTTT; cdr3_aa: CASRPTRSHEAFF; v_call: TRBV7-8; j_call: TRBJ1-1; clone_size: NA; d_call: NA
cdr3_nt: TGCGCCAGCAGTGAGTCAGGACAGTGGAATCAGCCCCAGCATTTT; cdr3_aa: CASSESGQWNQPQHF; v_call: TRBV10-2; j_call: TRBJ1-5; clone_size: NA; d_call: NA
cdr3_nt: TGTGCCAGTAGTATGAGGGAGGAAGGGGAAAAACTGTTTTTT; cdr3_aa: CASSMREEGEKLFF; v_call: TRBV19; j_call: TRBJ1-4; clone_size: NA; d_call: NA
cdr3_nt: TGTGCCAGCAGCCAAGTACAAGGGGTGGGGAACACTGAAGCTTTCTTT; cdr3_aa: CASSQVQGVGNTEAFF; v_call: TRBV4-2; j_call: TRBJ1-1; clone_size: NA; d_call: NA
cdr3_nt: TGTGCCAGCAGGCTCGCGACTACTGGGTATGGCTACACCTTC; cdr3_aa: CASRLATTGYGYTF; v_call: TRBV6-5; j_call: TRBJ1-2; clone_size: once; d_call: NA
cdr3_nt: TGTGCCAGCAGCACCCGACAGGGATCGACTCAGCCCCAGCATTTT; cdr3_aa: CASSTRQGSTQPQHF; v_call: TRBV27; j_call: TRBJ1-5; clone_size: NA; d_call: TRBD1
cdr3_nt: TGTGCCAGCAGCTTAACGTCAGAGAACACTGAAGCTTTCTTT; cdr3_aa: CASSLTSENTEAFF; v_call: TRBV7-3; j_call: TRBJ1-1; clone_size: NA; d_call: NA
cdr3_nt: TGTGCCAGCAGCCAGAGGGGACAGGGGTCCGACAATGAGCAGTTCTTC; cdr3_aa: CASSQRGQGSDNEQFF; v_call: TRBV3-1/TRBV3-2; j_call: TRBJ2-1; clone_size: NA; d_call: TRBD1
cdr3_nt: TGTGCCAGCATCCCCCCAGGGGTAGAGACCCAGTACTTC; cdr3_aa: CASIPPGVETQYF; v_call: TRBV28; j_call: TRBJ2-5; clone_size: NA; d_call: NA
cdr3_nt: TGTGCCAGCAGTTCCCGAATGAAGACAGGGGTTACTGAAGCTTTCTTT; cdr3_aa: CASSSRMKTGVTEAFF; v_call: TRBV27; j_call: TRBJ1-1; clone_size: NA; d_call: TRBD1
cdr3_nt: TGTGCCAGTAGTATGAACAACCGCTATGGCTACACCTTC; cdr3_aa: CASSMNNRYGYTF; v_call: TRBV19; j_call: TRBJ1-2; clone_size: NA; d_call: NA
cdr3_nt: TGTGCCAGCAGCCTCTACGGGGGAGGTAATGAAAAACTGTTTTTT; cdr3_aa: CASSLYGGGNEKLFF; v_call: TRBV3-1/TRBV3-2; j_call: TRBJ1-4; clone_size: NA; d_call: NA
cdr3_nt: TGTGCCAGCAGCACCCGGCAGGGGTCCTATAATTCACCCCTCCACTTT; cdr3_aa: CASSTRQGSYNSPLHF; v_call: TRBV13; j_call: TRBJ1-6; clone_size: NA; d_call: NA
cdr3_nt: TGTGCCAGCAGTGAATTTCTAGGGGCTTCACCCCTCCACTTT; cdr3_aa: CASSEFLGASPLHF; v_call: TRBV2; j_call: TRBJ1-6; clone_size: NA; d_call: NA
cdr3_nt: TGTGCCAGCAGTTACGTTCTGCGGACAGGATCATCCATACCGAACAATGAGCAGTTCTTC; cdr3_aa: CASSYVLRTGSSIPNNEQFF; v_call: TRBV6-2/TRBV6-3; j_call: TRBJ2-1; clone_size: once; d_call: TRBD1
cdr3_nt: TGTGCCAGCAGCCTCTATACAGGGGGCAACGATAGAACTGAAGCTTTCTTT; cdr3_aa: CASSLYTGGNDRTEAFF; v_call: TRBV9; j_call: TRBJ1-1; clone_size: NA; d_call: TRBD1
cdr3_nt: TGTGCCAGCAGTACCCAAAACTATGAAGCTTTCTTT; cdr3_aa: CASSTQNYEAFF; v_call: TRBV6-5; j_call: TRBJ1-1; clone_size: NA; d_call: NA
cdr3_nt: TGTGCCAGCAGCTTGATGGGGCTGAACACTGAAGCTTTCTTT; cdr3_aa: CASSLMGLNTEAFF; v_call: TRBV5-4; j_call: TRBJ1-1; clone_size: few; d_call: NA
cdr3_nt: TGTGCCAGCAGTGGGACAGGGGGAAACAATGAGCAGTTCTTC; cdr3_aa: CASSGTGGNNEQFF; v_call: TRBV27; j_call: TRBJ2-1; clone_size: NA; d_call: TRBD1
cdr3_nt: TGTGCCAGCAGCTTAGAAGTGGGGCGGGAGCTGTTTTTT; cdr3_aa: CASSLEVGRELFF; v_call: TRBV7-8; j_call: TRBJ2-2; clone_size: NA; d_call: NA